In this sample, the clone carrying this TCR beta chain turned up many times. Its target is unknown. This CDR3 is built from 15 residues. The V end lost 3 bases, the J end lost 0 bases, and 12 bases lay between the germline ends. Per the germline V gene, CDR1 is SGHRS and CDR2 is YFSETQ. Making TCR cDNA involved 5'RACE template switching, which added UMIs and a universal primer site. One entry per CDR3 protein results from TCRdb running MiXCR on the 5' RACE reads. The sample has approximately 160,000 distinct CDR3 sequences, 6.2% seen once. This record comes from a study of T cells after yellow fever vaccination. Points from the study as a whole: Few clonotypes appeared in both CD4 and CD8 compartments. Abundant contaminating clonotypes from the bulk population could appear in FACS-sorted repertoires.

This chain joins TRBV5-1 and TRBJ2-5; D may be TRBD1 or TRBD2 (5 bases each). This receptor was obtained from a man between 18 and 35 years old who received the YFV17D yellow fever vaccine. Material: CD4+ T cells sorted from PBMCs, obtained on the day of the first yellow fever vaccination. CDR3 in DNA: TGCGCCAGCAGCTCCGGGGCTTTTAACCAAGAGACCCAGTACTTC. Residues: CASSSGAFNQETQYF.